This is a list of T cell receptor beta chains from one sample in a study of shared clonotypes between healthy human individuals. Sequenced by immunoSEQ multiplex PCR; TCRdb stores in-frame clones only, minus some. The sample consists of around 320,000 clones, around 87% of them appearing once. Sequenced material: memory CD8+ T cells sorted from blood. The receptors stem from a man younger than 35 in good health. Each CDR3 is given with its conserved first and last residue. The D gene is left open where the match is weak. The listing skips clone size in some rows; elsewhere it reads once, few, many or a size class.

j_call clone_size d_call v_call cdr3_aa cdr3_nt
TRBJ2-6 - - TRBV6-5 CASSPTGSGANVLTF TGTGCCAGCAGCCCCACAGGCTCTGGGGCCAACGTCCTGACTTTC
TRBJ2-7 once - TRBV4-1 CASSQRAVMSSYEQYF TGCGCCAGCAGCCAGCGCGCAGTGATGAGCTCCTACGAGCAGTACTTC
TRBJ2-7 - TRBD2 TRBV27 CASSPLAGGPYEQYF TGTGCCAGCAGCCCCCTAGCGGGGGGGCCCTACGAGCAGTACTTC
TRBJ2-1 once - TRBV2 CASTFNEQFF TGTGCCAGCACTTTCAATGAGCAGTTCTTC
TRBJ1-3 once - TRBV7-8 CASSLAGEHTIYF TGTGCCAGCAGCTTAGCTGGGGAACACACCATATATTTT
TRBJ2-1 - TRBD2 TRBV30 CAWKGSSGVMEQFF TGTGCCTGGAAAGGTTCTAGCGGGGTAATGGAGCAGTTCTTC
TRBJ1-2 - - TRBV5-1 CARPYKTNYGYTF TGCGCCAGACCCTATAAGACCAACTATGGCTACACCTTC
TRBJ2-1 many - TRBV4-1 CASSWGQTTEQFF TGCGCCAGCAGCTGGGGACAAACCACTGAGCAGTTCTTC
TRBJ2-3 few TRBD2 TRBV4-2 CASSQASGSVGTDTQYF TGTGCCAGCAGCCAAGCTAGCGGGAGCGTTGGCACAGATACGCAGTATTTT
TRBJ2-7 - TRBD1 TRBV5-4 CASSPEGAQILEQYF TGTGCCAGCAGCCCAGAGGGGGCGCAAATCCTCGAGCAGTACTTC
TRBJ2-7 - TRBD1 TRBV30 CAWSVGQGGSEQYF TGTGCCTGGAGTGTAGGACAGGGGGGATCCGAGCAGTACTTC
TRBJ2-5 - - TRBV7-9 CASSLGIQETQYF TGTGCCAGCAGCCTTGGGATCCAAGAGACCCAGTACTTC
TRBJ1-5 once TRBD1 TRBV6-5 CASSSDTGDRGPQHF TGTGCCAGCAGTTCCGACACAGGGGACAGAGGGCCCCAGCATTTT
TRBJ1-3 - - TRBV7-6 CASSFFVGSGNTIYF TGTGCCAGCAGCTTCTTTGTCGGCTCTGGAAACACCATATATTTT
TRBJ2-6 once TRBD1 TRBV5-1 CASSLDPYRGLPGANVLTF TGCGCCAGCAGCTTGGACCCCTACAGGGGGCTACCTGGGGCCAACGTCCTGACTTTC
TRBJ1-1 - - TRBV25-1 CASSGPEAFF TGTGCCAGCAGTGGACCTGAAGCTTTCTTT
TRBJ2-3 - TRBD2 TRBV6-1 CASMPGLAGIDTQYF TGTGCCAGCATGCCGGGACTAGCGGGAATTGATACGCAGTATTTT
TRBJ1-1 once - TRBV27 CASSLYSNTEAFF TGTGCCAGCAGTTTATACTCTAACACTGAAGCTTTCTTT
TRBJ2-1 - - TRBV11-2 CASSFPDREWQGRYNEQFF TGTGCCAGCAGCTTCCCAGACCGAGAGTGGCAGGGGAGGTACAATGAGCAGTTCTTC
TRBJ2-7 - TRBD2 TRBV30 CAWGREDAYEQYF TGTGCCTGGGGGCGGGAGGACGCCTACGAGCAGTACTTC